This T cell receptor beta chain was identified in a study of blood T cell repertoires in COVID-19. Study information: Material from acute and convalescent COVID-19 was sourced from the United States, Italy and Spain. From T cells, B-cell-depleted T cells, or PBMCs came the material, which was cDNA or gDNA.

In the original processing: Reference gene primer amplification gave estimated nucleated cell counts. Clones were sequenced by immunoSEQ multiplex PCR, and TCRdb holds only the in-frame ones, with some missing. The V and J calls and clone size were taken over from that table, and D and trimming were inferred from the DNA. The data contain 53,000 or so clones, over 85% of them singletons. CDR1 and CDR2 (germline): SGHTA, FQGNSA. The CDR3 length is 17 residues. V dropped 5 bases and J dropped 4 bases, with 21 bases sitting between them. The sequenced material came from peripheral blood. This receptor was obtained from an elderly man with acute or convalescent COVID-19. The rearrangement links TRBV7-2 to TRBJ1-5; D perhaps matches TRBD1 (5 bases). The CDR3 reads CASSLRGREYGNQPQHF. The CDR3 DNA is TGTGCCAGCAGCCTTAGAGGCAGGGAATACGGTAATCAGCCCCAGCATTTT.